This T cell receptor beta chain was obtained from a study of CD8+CD57+ T cells in acquired aplastic anemia. Whole-study findings and limits: Between patients and controls, twenty-nine CD8+ CDR3 sequences were found in common.

TCR beta VDJ and CDR3 were profiled, and genomic DNA was the template. TCRdb re-called the reads with MiXCR, one entry per CDR3 protein. The repertoire consists of roughly 80,000 distinct CDR3 sequences, with under 50% occurring once and the leading ten covering 60% to 75%. This clonotype was observed a handful of times. Its antigen is currently unknown. This receptor was taken from a human donor in good health, serving as a control. Input material: sorted CD4+, CD8+, or CD8+CD57+ T cells (not recorded which) from PBMCs.

CDR3 residues: CASSEPNIEAFF. CDR3 coding DNA: TGTGCCAGCAGTGAACCCAATATCGAAGCTTTCTTT. This chain connects TRBV2 to TRBJ1-1; D remains ambiguous. V shed 2 bases and J shed 8 bases, with 9 bases lying between them. The V gene's germline CDR1 is SNHLY and CDR2 FYNNEI. The CDR3 consists of 12 residues.